The 23 T cell receptor beta chains in this list originate from one sample, sequenced in a study of cytomegalovirus exposure and HLA in healthy donors. Amplification used 60 Vbeta primers and 13 Jbeta primers. Profiled with immunoSEQ multiplex PCR; TCRdb holds only in-frame clones, not every one. This sample's table has some 120,000 clones. Sequenced material: PBMCs. These receptors were obtained from a man aged 25-45 years in good health and CMV-seronegative.

The chain joins TRBV6-5 to TRBJ1-6; no firm D call. Germline V gene lookup returns CDR1 MNHEY and CDR2 SVGAGI. The CDR3 is made up of 16 amino acids. V was shortened by 4 bases and J by 0 bases, with 10 bases between the two germline ends. The chain's CDR3 is CASSSPRSSYNSPLHF. CDR3 sequence (DNA): TGTGCCAGCAGTTCCCCTCGGAGCTCCTATAATTCACCCCTCCACTTT.

Concerning this clone itself: A junction end diverges from the germline sequence, so it may reflect a read error. The V and J genes are TRBV5-1 and TRBJ2-7, with TRBD2 matching 7 bases. The V gene's germline CDR1 is SGHRS and CDR2 YFSETQ. The length of the CDR3 is 16 residues. The CDR3 loop reads CASSLEGDYALYEQYF. In DNA, the CDR3 is TGCGCCAGCAGTTTGGAAGGGGACTATGCCCTCTACGAGCAGTACTTC.

The chain links TRBV5-6 to TRBJ2-2; the D gene is possibly TRBD1 (6 bases). The V end lost 4 bases, the J end lost 8 bases, and 15 bases lay between the germline ends. Germline loops: CDR1 SGHDT, CDR2 YYEEEE. This CDR3 has 14 residues. The CDR3 DNA follows: TGTGCCAGCAGCCCGGACAGAGGTGGGGGGGAGCTGTTTTTT. This codes for CASSPDRGGGELFF.

The chain recombines TRBV7-9 with TRBJ2-3; a possible D gene is TRBD2 (6 bases). Trimming took 7 bases from V and 5 from J, leaving 13 bases between them. Germline V gene lookup returns CDR1 SEHNR and CDR2 FQNEAQ (reference sequence). CDR3 length equals 13 residues. This CDR3 reads CASKEGLGDTQYF. CDR3 bases: TGTGCCAGCAAGGAGGGGTTGGGAGATACGCAGTATTTT.

This chain connects TRBV7-9 to TRBJ1-1; D call uncertain. The germline CDR1 and CDR2 sequences are SEHNR and FQNEAQ (reference sequence). This CDR3 has 13 amino acids. V lost 4 bases and J 1 base, leaving 7 bases between the germline ends. The CDR3 DNA follows: TGTGCCAGCAGCTCTCAGGAGAACACTGAAGCTTTCTTT. Translating gives CASSSQENTEAFF.

This sequence joins TRBV5-6 and TRBJ2-1; perhaps TRBD1 as D (6 bases). This CDR3 is built from 16 residues. The V and J ends lost 0 bases and 2 bases respectively, with 12 bases between them. Germline assignment: CDR1 SGHDT and CDR2 YYEEEE. CDR3 in DNA: TGTGCCAGCAGCTTGGAGAAGGACAGACCCTACAATGAGCAGTTCTTC. Translated, it gives CASSLEKDRPYNEQFF.

The CDR3 nucleotides are TGTGCCAGCAGCTTGGCGGCGGGGACTGAAGCTTTCTTT. Its protein is CASSLAAGTEAFF. V gene TRBV5-6 combines with J gene TRBJ1-1; D is uncertain. This CDR3 is built from 13 residues. V was trimmed by 0 bases and J by 5 bases, leaving 8 bases between them. CDR1 is SGHDT, CDR2 YYEEEE, per germline.

J is TRBJ2-7 and V is TRBV7-2; TRBD1 matches 10 bases. The CDR3 spans 15 residues. Germline CDR1 is SGHTA and CDR2 is FQGNSA. The ends lost 5 bases at V and 2 bases at J; junction bases unmatched: 6. The CDR3 loop is CASSLLTGGPYEQYF. In DNA form, the CDR3 reads TGTGCCAGCAGCCTCCTGACAGGGGGCCCCTACGAGCAGTACTTC. The full variable domain, with the rest looked up from reference TRBV7-2 and TRBJ2-7, is GAGVSQSPSNKVTEKGKDVELRCDPISGHTALYWYRQSLGQGLEFLIYFQGNSAPDKSGLPSDRFSAERTGGSVSTLTIQRTQQEDSAVYLCASSLLTGGPYEQYFGPGTRLTVT.

V and J are TRBV10-3 and TRBJ1-1; D is ambiguous. Trimming cost V 5 bases and J 1 base, with 8 bases left between them. The CDR3 contains 13 residues. Germline V gene lookup returns CDR1 ENHRY and CDR2 SYGVKD. CDR3 nucleotide sequence: TGTGCCATCAGTCAGACGGGGAACACTGAAGCTTTCTTT. Its protein is CAISQTGNTEAFF.

V gene TRBV6-1 combines with J gene TRBJ2-7; TRBD1 might be the D (6 bases). The CDR3 is 14 residues long. The ends were cut back, 8 bases at V and 0 bases at J, with 14 bases in the middle. Germline V CDR1 and CDR2: MNHNS, SASEGT. The CDR3 DNA sequence: TGTGCCAGCCGGACAGCTTCTTCCTCCTACGAGCAGTACTTC. This codes for CASRTASSSYEQYF.

This chain joins TRBV4-3 and TRBJ2-7; D uncertain. V was clipped by 1 base and J by 1 base, with 8 bases between them. The CDR3 totals 14 residues. Germline loops: CDR1 LGHNA, CDR2 YSLEER. The CDR3 reads CASSQASYSYEQYF. CDR3 DNA: TGCGCCAGCAGCCAAGCTTCGTATTCCTACGAGCAGTACTTC.

This chain links TRBV11-2 with TRBJ1-1; D uncertain. This CDR3 has 11 amino acids. Germline V gene lookup returns CDR1 SGHAT and CDR2 FQNNGV. V was trimmed by 7 bases and J by 7 bases, leaving 10 bases between them. The CDR3 spells CASTTVDEAFF. The CDR3 coding sequence is TGTGCCAGCACGACTGTAGATGAAGCTTTCTTT.

V usage is TRBV9 and J usage is TRBJ2-5; D might be TRBD2 (6 bases). This CDR3 spans 15 amino acids. Germline CDR1 and CDR2: SGDLS and YYNGEE. The V gene lost 0 bases and the J gene lost 0 bases, with 9 bases spanning the gap. CDR3 bases: TGTGCCAGCAGCGTAGAAAGCGGGTACCAAGAGACCCAGTACTTC. Protein: CASSVESGYQETQYF.

The chain is built from TRBV6-1 and TRBJ2-1, with D possibly being TRBD2 (6 bases). Germline CDR1 is MNHNS and CDR2 is SASEGT. V dropped 3 bases and J dropped 7 bases, with 13 bases sitting between them. The CDR3 is made up of 14 amino acids. In DNA form, the CDR3 reads TGTGCCAGCAGTGAGGTAGGGGCGGGGAATGAGCAGTTCTTC. It encodes CASSEVGAGNEQFF.

The chain recombines TRBV19 with TRBJ2-7, with 8 positions matching TRBD1. Per germline, CDR1 LNHDA and CDR2 SQIVND (reference sequence). Trimming removed 5 bases from V and 1 base from J; junction bases left unmatched: 4. The CDR3 runs to 14 residues. The CDR3 bases are TGTGCCAGTAGTGCCCGGGACAGGTCCTACGAGCAGTACTTC. This encodes CASSARDRSYEQYF.

This rearrangement joins TRBV18 to TRBJ1-2; D is ambiguous. Germline values: CDR1 KGHSH, CDR2 LQKENI. The V end lost 3 bases, the J end lost 4 bases, and 12 bases lay between the germline ends. This CDR3 is built from 14 residues. CDR3 sequence: CASSPYKESYGYTF. The CDR3, as DNA: TGTGCCAGCTCACCGTACAAGGAGTCCTATGGCTACACCTTC.

CDR3 bases: TGTGCCAGCAGCTTAGCAGCGGCGGGGGAGACCCAGTACTTC. Translated, it gives CASSLAAAGETQYF. The V gene is TRBV7-9, the J gene TRBJ2-5; D is perhaps TRBD2 (6 bases). The CDR3 has 14 amino acids. V was shortened by 0 bases and J by 5 bases, with 10 bases between the two germline ends. Per the germline V gene, CDR1 is SEHNR and CDR2 is FQNEAQ (reference sequence).

The chain carries TRBV5-1 and TRBJ2-2, with 9 nucleotides matching TRBD1. CDR1 and CDR2 from the germline V gene are SGHRS and YFSETQ. J lost 4 bases, V lost 0 bases, and 4 bases had no gene match. The CDR3 is 16 residues long. CDR3 nucleotides: TGCGCCAGCAGCTTGGGAGACAGGGGGGGCACCGGGGAGCTGTTTTTT. It translates to CASSLGDRGGTGELFF. The full variable domain, completed using reference TRBV5-1 and TRBJ2-2, is KAGVTQTPRYLIKTRGQQVTLSCSPISGHRSVSWYQQTPGQGLQFLFEYFSETQRNKGNFPGRFSGRQFSNSRSEMNVSTLELGDSALYLCASSLGDRGGTGELFFGEGSRLTVL.

The V and J genes are TRBV7-9 and TRBJ1-4, with 8 nucleotides matching TRBD1. With V trimmed by 5 bases and J by 4 bases, 9 bases remained unmatched. Germline V gene data show CDR1 as SEHNR and CDR2 as FQNEAQ (reference sequence). This CDR3 region has 16 residues. CDR3 protein: CASSVGQGPNNEKLFF. The CDR3 DNA follows: TGTGCCAGCAGCGTAGGACAGGGACCTAATAATGAAAAACTGTTTTTT.

V gene TRBV28 combines with J gene TRBJ1-3; 7 bases line up with TRBD1. CDR1 is MDHEN, CDR2 SYDVKM, per germline. Unmatched junction bases numbered 5, after V lost 2 bases and J lost 4 bases. The CDR3 covers 15 residues. The DNA of the CDR3 is TGTGCCAGCAGTTTAGAGCGGACAGGAGGAAACACCATATATTTT. Amino acids: CASSLERTGGNTIYF.

The V gene is TRBV5-1, the J gene TRBJ2-7; 9 bases fit TRBD1. The germline gives CDR1 SGHRS, CDR2 YFSETQ. There are 16 residues in the CDR3. Trimming cost V 1 base and J 5 bases; bases outside gene matches: 10. The CDR3 here is CASSLLAGDRVDEQYF. The CDR3 region has the DNA TGCGCCAGCAGCTTGCTGGCTGGGGACAGGGTCGACGAGCAGTACTTC.

This chain uses TRBV27 with TRBJ1-1, with TRBD1 matching over 9 bases. The germline V gene has CDR1 MNHEY and CDR2 SMNVEV (reference sequence). The ends lost 4 bases at V and 3 bases at J; junction bases unmatched: 0. The CDR3 is 13 residues long. The CDR3 coding sequence is TGTGCCAGCAGTTGGGACAGGGACACTGAAGCTTTCTTT. Its translation is CASSWDRDTEAFF.

V and J are TRBV18 and TRBJ1-6; 7 nucleotides agree with TRBD1. This CDR3 spans 14 amino acids. The germline CDR1 and CDR2 sequences are KGHSH and LQKENI. V gave up 3 bases and J gave up 7 bases; unmatched junction bases: 3. The CDR3 reads CASSPGTENSPLHF. As DNA, the CDR3 is TGTGCCAGCTCACCCGGGACAGAGAATTCACCCCTCCACTTT.